This T cell receptor beta chain is from a study of T cell responses to AZD1222 COVID-19 vaccine. This clone was observed a single time. Generated by immunoSEQ multiplex PCR, the TCRdb table keeps only in-frame clones and is missing some. The table includes 95,000 to 150,000 clones, roughly 90% detected once. Germline V gene lookup returns CDR1 MDHEN and CDR2 SYDVKM. The CDR3 loop spans 15 amino acids. The ends were cut back, 3 bases at V and 2 bases at J, with 13 bases in the middle. This clonotype was obtained from an adult who received the AZD1222 COVID-19 vaccine. The sample here was peripheral blood, taken 28 days after the second AZD1222 dose. The rearrangement uses TRBV28 and TRBJ1-1; the D gene is possibly TRBD1 (5 bases). The CDR3 DNA reads as TGTGCCAGCAGTTTCATTGGGACCGACAACACTGAAGCTTTCTTT. Translated, it gives CASSFIGTDNTEAFF.